This T cell receptor (beta chain) stems from a study of shared clonotypes between healthy human individuals. Profiled with immunoSEQ multiplex PCR; TCRdb holds only in-frame clones, not every one. The table shows fewer than 3 million clones, with 85% to 95% occurring only once. As for this clone: The target antigen is unknown.

The CDR3 runs to 15 residues. Trimming cost V 0 bases and J 5 bases; bases outside gene matches: 2. The V gene's germline CDR1 is SGHRS and CDR2 YFSETQ. Study results and caveats: Clonotypes shared by all four sorted-subset donors had higher generation probabilities than non-shared clonotypes. About 5% was the fraction of naive CD4 clonotypes found shared across several donors.

The V call is TRBV5-1, the J call TRBJ2-1, with 10 bases fitting TRBD2. The sample taken for sequencing was naive CD4+ T cells from PBMCs. Subset defined: CD45RA+ positively selected. The clonotype comes from a man between 18 and 35 years old in good health. Some clones in this sample may be carry-over from other donors' samples. This chain's CDR3 is CASSLVTSGDNEQFF. In DNA form, the CDR3 reads TGCGCCAGCAGCTTGGTTACTAGCGGGGACAATGAGCAGTTCTTC.